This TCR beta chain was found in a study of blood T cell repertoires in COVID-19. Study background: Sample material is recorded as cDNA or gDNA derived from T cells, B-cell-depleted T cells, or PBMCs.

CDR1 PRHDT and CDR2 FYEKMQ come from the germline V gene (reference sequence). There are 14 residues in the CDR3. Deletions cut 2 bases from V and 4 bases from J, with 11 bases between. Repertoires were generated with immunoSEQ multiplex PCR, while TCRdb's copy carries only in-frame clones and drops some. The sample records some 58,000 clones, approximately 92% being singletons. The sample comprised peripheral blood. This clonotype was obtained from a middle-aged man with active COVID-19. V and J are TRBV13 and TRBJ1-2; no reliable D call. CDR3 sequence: CASSLLGGRYGYTF. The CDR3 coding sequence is TGTGCCAGCAGCTTACTGGGCGGGCGCTATGGCTACACCTTC.